This T cell receptor beta chain was recovered during a study of T cell repertoires in ileal Crohn's disease. Across the whole study: About half received postoperative treatment, some 11 with thiopurines and around 18 anti-TNF.

The data were produced by immunoSEQ multiplex PCR, yet TCRdb's version contains in-frame clones alone and is incomplete. The sample yields about 17,000 clones, 50% to 75% seen once. Trimming took off 7 bases at V and 1 base at J, with 13 bases between the two ends. Germline CDR1 and CDR2: MNHNS and SASEGT. CDR3 size: 14 residues. Comment on this clone: Antigen unknown.

The study's findings and limits: Clonality above 26.8% at surgery always came with endoscopic recurrence. Compared with non-smokers, active smokers at surgery showed more clonal expansions. Sorted CD8 T cells held more high-frequency clones than CD4.

This sequence was found in an adult with Crohn's disease. The V and J genes are TRBV6-1 and TRBJ1-1; maybe TRBD1 (6 bases). Sequencing input: ileal tissue. The CDR3 nucleotides read TGTGCCAGCAAAGGGGGTGTTGGGAACACTGAAGCTTTCTTT. Translating it yields CASKGGVGNTEAFF.